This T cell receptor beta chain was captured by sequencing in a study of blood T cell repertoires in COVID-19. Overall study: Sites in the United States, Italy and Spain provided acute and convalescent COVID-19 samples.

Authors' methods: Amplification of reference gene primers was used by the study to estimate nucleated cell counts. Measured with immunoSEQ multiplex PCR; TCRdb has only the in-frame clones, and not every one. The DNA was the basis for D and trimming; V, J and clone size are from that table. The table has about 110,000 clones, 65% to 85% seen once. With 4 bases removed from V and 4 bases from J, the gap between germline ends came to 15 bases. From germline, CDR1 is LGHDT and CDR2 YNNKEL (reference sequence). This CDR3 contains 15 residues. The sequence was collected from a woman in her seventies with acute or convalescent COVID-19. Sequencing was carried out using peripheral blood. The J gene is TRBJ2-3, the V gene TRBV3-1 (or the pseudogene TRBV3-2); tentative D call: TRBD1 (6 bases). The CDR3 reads CASSPRRRQADTQYF. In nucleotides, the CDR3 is TGTGCCAGCAGCCCGCGGAGGAGACAGGCAGATACGCAGTATTTT.